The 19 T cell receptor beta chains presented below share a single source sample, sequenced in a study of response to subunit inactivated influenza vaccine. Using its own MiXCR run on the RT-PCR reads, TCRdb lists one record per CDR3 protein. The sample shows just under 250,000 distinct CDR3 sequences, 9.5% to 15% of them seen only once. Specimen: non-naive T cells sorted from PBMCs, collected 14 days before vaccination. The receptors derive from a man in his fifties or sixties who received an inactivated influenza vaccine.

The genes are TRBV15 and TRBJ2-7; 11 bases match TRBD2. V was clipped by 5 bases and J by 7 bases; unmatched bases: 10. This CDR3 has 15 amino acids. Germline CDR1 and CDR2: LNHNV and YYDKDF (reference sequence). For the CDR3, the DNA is TGTGCCACCAGCGTAGGGACTAGCGGCCGAAGGGAGCAGTACTTC. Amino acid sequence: CATSVGTSGRREQYF.

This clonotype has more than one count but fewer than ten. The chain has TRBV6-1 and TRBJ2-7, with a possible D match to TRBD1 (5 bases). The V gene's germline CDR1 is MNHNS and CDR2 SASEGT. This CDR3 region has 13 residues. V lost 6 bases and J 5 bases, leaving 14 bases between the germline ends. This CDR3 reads CASRVKGYHEQYF. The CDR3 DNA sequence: TGTGCCAGCAGGGTAAAGGGGTACCACGAGCAGTACTTC.

The CDR3, as DNA: TGTGCCAGCAGTTACTCGGTCCAGGCTGATAATTCACCCCTCCACTTT. It encodes CASSYSVQADNSPLHF. The rearrangement uses TRBV6-2 or TRBV6-3 and TRBJ1-6; no clear D. Germline V gene data show CDR1 as MNHEY and CDR2 as SVGEGT. The CDR3 is made up of 16 amino acids. V was shortened by 0 bases and J by 5 bases, with 11 bases between the two germline ends.

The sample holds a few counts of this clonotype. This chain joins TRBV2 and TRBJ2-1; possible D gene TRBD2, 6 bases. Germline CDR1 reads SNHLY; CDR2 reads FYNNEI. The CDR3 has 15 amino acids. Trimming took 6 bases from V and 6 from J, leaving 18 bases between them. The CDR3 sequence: CASRGTGGGSNEQFF. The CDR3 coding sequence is TGTGCCAGCAGGGGTACCGGGGGTGGGAGCAATGAGCAGTTCTTC.

The CDR3 spells CASSRYGAGSFDEQYF. The CDR3 nucleotides read TGTGCCAGCAGTAGATACGGGGCAGGGAGTTTCGACGAGCAGTACTTC. The chain carries TRBV3-1 and TRBJ2-7; D might be TRBD1 or TRBD2, each matching 5 bases. Trimming pared 6 bases from V and 5 bases from J, leaving 23 bases between. There are 16 residues in the CDR3. From germline, CDR1 is LGHDT and CDR2 YNNKEL (reference sequence).

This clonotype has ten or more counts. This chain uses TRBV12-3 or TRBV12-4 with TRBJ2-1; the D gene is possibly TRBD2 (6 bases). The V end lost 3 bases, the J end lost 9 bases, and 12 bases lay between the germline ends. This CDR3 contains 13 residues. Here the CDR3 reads CASSLGGNGEQFF. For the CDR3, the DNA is TGTGCCAGCAGTTTGGGCGGGAACGGTGAGCAGTTCTTC.

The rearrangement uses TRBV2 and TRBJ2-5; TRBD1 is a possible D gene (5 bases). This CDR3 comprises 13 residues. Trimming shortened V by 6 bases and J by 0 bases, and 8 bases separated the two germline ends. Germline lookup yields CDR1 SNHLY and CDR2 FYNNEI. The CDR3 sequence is CASRDINQETQYF. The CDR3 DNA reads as TGTGCCAGCAGGGACATCAACCAAGAGACCCAGTACTTC. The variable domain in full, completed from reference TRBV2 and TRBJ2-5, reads EPEVTQTPSHQVTQMGQEVILRCVPISNHLYFYWYRQILGQKVEFLVSFYNNEISEKSEIFDDQFSVERPDGSNFTLKIRSTKLEDSAMYFCASRDINQETQYFGPGTRLLVL.

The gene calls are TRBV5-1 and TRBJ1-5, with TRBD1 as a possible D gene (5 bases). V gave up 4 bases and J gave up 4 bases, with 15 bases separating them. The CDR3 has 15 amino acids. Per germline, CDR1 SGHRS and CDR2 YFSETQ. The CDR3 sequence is CASSIEGAGNQPQHF. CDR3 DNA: TGCGCCAGCAGCATTGAAGGGGCTGGGAATCAGCCCCAGCATTTT.

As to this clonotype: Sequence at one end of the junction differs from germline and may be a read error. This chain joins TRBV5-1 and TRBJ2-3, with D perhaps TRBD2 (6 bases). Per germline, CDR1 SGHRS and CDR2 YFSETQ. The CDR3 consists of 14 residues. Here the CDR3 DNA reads TGCGACAGCAGCCAAACTACTAGCTCAGATACGCAGTATTTT. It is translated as CDSSQTTSSDTQYF.

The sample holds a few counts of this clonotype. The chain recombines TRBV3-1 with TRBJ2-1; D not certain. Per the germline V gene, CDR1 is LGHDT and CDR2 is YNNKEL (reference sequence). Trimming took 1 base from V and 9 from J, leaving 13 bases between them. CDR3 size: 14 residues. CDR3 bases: TGTGCCAGCAGCCAAGGACGGACCTCCAGTGAGCAGTTCTTC. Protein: CASSQGRTSSEQFF.

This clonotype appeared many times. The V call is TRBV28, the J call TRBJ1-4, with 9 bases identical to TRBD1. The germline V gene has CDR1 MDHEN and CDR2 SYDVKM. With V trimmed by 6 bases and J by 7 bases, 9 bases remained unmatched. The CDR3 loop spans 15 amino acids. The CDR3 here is CASRGLGTGSEKLFF. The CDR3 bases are TGTGCCAGCAGGGGACTCGGGACAGGGAGTGAAAAACTGTTTTTT.

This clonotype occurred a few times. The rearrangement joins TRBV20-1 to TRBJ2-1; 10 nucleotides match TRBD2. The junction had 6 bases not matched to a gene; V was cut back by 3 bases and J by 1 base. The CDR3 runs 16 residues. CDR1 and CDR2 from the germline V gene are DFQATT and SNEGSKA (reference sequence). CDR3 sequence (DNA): TGCAGTGCTAGCCCCAGCGGGAGGGCTTCCTACAATGAGCAGTTCTTC. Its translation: CSASPSGRASYNEQFF.

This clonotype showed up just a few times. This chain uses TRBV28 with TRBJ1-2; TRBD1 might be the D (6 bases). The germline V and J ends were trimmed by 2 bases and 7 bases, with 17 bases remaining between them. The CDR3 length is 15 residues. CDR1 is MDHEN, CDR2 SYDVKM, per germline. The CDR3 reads CASSLHRGGGSGYTF. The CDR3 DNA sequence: TGTGCCAGCAGTTTACACCGTGGGGGGGGCTCTGGCTACACCTTC.

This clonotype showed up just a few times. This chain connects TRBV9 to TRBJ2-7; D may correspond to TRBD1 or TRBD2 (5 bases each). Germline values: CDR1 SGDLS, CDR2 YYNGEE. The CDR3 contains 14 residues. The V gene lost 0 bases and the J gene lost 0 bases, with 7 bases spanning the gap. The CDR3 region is CASSVAGPSYEQYF. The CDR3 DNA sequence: TGTGCCAGCAGCGTAGCGGGACCCTCCTACGAGCAGTACTTC.

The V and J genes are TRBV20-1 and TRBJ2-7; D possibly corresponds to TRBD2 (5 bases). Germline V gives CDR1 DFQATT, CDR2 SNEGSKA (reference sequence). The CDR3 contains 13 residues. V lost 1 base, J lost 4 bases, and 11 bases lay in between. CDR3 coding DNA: TGCAGTGCTAGAGGAGGAGGTCGGTACGAGCAGTACTTC. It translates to CSARGGGRYEQYF.

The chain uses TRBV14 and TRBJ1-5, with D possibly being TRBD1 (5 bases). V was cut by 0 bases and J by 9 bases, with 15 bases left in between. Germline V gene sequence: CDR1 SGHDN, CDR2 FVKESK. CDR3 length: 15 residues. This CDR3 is CASSQDRDRVSPQHF. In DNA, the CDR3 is TGTGCCAGCAGCCAAGATCGTGACAGAGTTTCGCCCCAGCATTTT. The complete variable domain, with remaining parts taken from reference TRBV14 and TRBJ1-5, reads EAGVTQFPSHSVIEKGQTVTLRCDPISGHDNLYWYRRVMGKEIKFLLHFVKESKQDESGMPNNRFLAERTGGTYSTLKVQPAELEDSGVYFCASSQDRDRVSPQHFGDGTRLSIL.

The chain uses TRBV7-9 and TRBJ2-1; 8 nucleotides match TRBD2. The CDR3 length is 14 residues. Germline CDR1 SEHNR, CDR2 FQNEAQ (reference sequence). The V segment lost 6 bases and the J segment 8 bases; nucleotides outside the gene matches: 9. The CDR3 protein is CASSHRTSSDEQFF. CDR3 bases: TGTGCCAGCAGTCATCGGACTAGCTCAGATGAGCAGTTCTTC.

The CDR3 loop is CASSWSGQGNQPQHF. Here the CDR3 DNA reads TGCGCCAGCAGCTGGTCAGGACAGGGTAATCAGCCCCAGCATTTT. The chain couples TRBV5-1 to TRBJ1-5, with 8 positions matching TRBD1. The CDR3 sequence is 15 residues long. The junction had 6 bases not matched to a gene; V was cut back by 3 bases and J by 4 bases. Germline values: CDR1 SGHRS, CDR2 YFSETQ.

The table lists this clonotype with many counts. CDR3 in amino acids: CARELGGPYEQYF. The CDR3, as DNA: TGTGCCAGGGAACTCGGAGGACCCTACGAGCAGTACTTC. The chain has TRBV27 and TRBJ2-7; a possible D gene is TRBD2 (5 bases). The CDR3 extends over 13 amino acids. Germline V gene lookup returns CDR1 MNHEY and CDR2 SMNVEV (reference sequence). V lost 9 bases and J lost 2, with 14 bases in between.